Presented here are 5 T cell receptor beta chains from one specimen sequenced in a study of beta chain features in type 1 diabetes. The authors reverse transcribed all of the isolated RNA, so sequencing captured expressed TCRB transcripts. TCRdb's table, derived via immunoSEQ multiplex PCR, lists solely in-frame clones and lacks some. This repertoire shows under 250,000 clones, less than 35% found once; its top ten account for approximately 4%. Specimen: central memory CD4+ T cells from blood. Every receptor here comes from a man aged 30-40 years in good health.

On this clone: An end of the junction does not agree with germline; a read error may underlie this. The rearrangement uses TRBV4-1 and TRBJ2-1, with a tentative D call TRBD1 (6 bases). The germline CDR1 and CDR2 sequences are MGHRA and YSYEKL. The CDR3 extends over 12 amino acids. The CDR3: CASRQAGAEQFF. The DNA of the CDR3 is TGCGCCAGCAGACAAGCAGGGGCTGAGCAGTTCTTC.

This rearrangement joins TRBV29-1 to TRBJ2-5; 12 positions match TRBD1. The better agreement between TRBJ2-7 and the DNA end casts doubt on the J call. Germline CDR1 SQVTM, CDR2 ANQGSEA. This CDR3 comprises 13 residues. The CDR3 nucleotides read TGCAGCGCGCAGGGACAGGGGGCTTACGAGCAGTACTTC. It encodes CSAQGQGAYEQYF.

This clone was observed a few times. This rearrangement joins TRBV5-1 to TRBJ1-1, with D possibly being TRBD1 (6 bases). The germline gives CDR1 SGHRS, CDR2 YFSETQ. V shed 0 bases and J shed 2 bases, with 14 bases lying between them. The CDR3 contains 16 residues. The CDR3 region has the DNA TGCGCCAGCAGCTTGGAGTTCAACAGGGTCAACACTGAAGCTTTCTTT. Translating it yields CASSLEFNRVNTEAFF.

This rearrangement joins TRBV9 to TRBJ1-1; perhaps TRBD1 as D (6 bases). Looked up from germline, CDR1 is SGDLS and CDR2 is YYNGEE. The V end lost 4 bases, the J end lost 3 bases, and 13 bases lay between the germline ends. The CDR3 covers 14 residues. The CDR3 loop is CASSTRGGDTEAFF. In nucleotides, the CDR3 is TGTGCCAGCAGCACCAGGGGAGGGGACACTGAAGCTTTCTTT.

This chain uses TRBV10-3 with TRBJ2-2; D might be TRBD1 or TRBD2, each matching 6 bases. Deletions cut 7 bases from V and 4 bases from J, with 10 bases between. This CDR3 region has 13 residues. Per germline, CDR1 ENHRY and CDR2 SYGVKD. The CDR3: CAITEGGTGELFF. In nucleotides, the CDR3 is TGTGCCATCACCGAGGGGGGCACCGGGGAGCTGTTTTTT.